The source of this T cell receptor beta chain is a study of cytomegalovirus exposure and HLA in healthy donors. Assay: immunoSEQ multiplex PCR; the TCRdb copy retains only in-frame clones and omits some. There are about 220,000 clones in the sample; over 80% occur only once, and around 15% lies in the top ten. Germline CDR1 reads MGHRA; CDR2 reads YSYEKL. Trimming at V came to 1 base and at J to 4 bases, leaving 7 bases not matched to a gene. This CDR3 has 16 amino acids. An approximately 130-subject validation cohort, separate from the approximately 670-subject first cohort, supplied the donors. The rearrangement joins TRBV4-1 to TRBJ1-5; 7 bases agree with TRBD1. The sequenced sample was PBMCs. The clonotype originates from a woman in her twenties or thirties in good health and CMV-seropositive. In nucleotides, the CDR3 is TGCGCCAGCAGCCAAGTTTTTTCGACAGGGAATCAGCCCCAGCATTTT. It yields the protein CASSQVFSTGNQPQHF.